A selection of T cell receptor beta chains follows, all from one sample in a study of STAT5B mutations in CD4+ large granular lymphocyte leukemia. Measured with immunoSEQ multiplex PCR; TCRdb has only the in-frame clones, and not every one. The sample has tens of thousands of clones, roughly 79% seen once. The sequencing sample was made of CD4+ T cells from blood buffy coats. All receptors derive from a human donor in good health. Each CDR3 is given with its conserved first and last residue. Each record gives: V gene, J gene, D gene, clone size, CDR3 protein, CDR3 DNA. The D gene is left open where the match is weak. Clone size is not always given. Where it is, it says once, few, many or a class for expanded clones.

v_gene: TRBV14; j_gene: TRBJ2-7; d_gene: -; abundance: -; CDR3aa: CASSLSPSGSYEQYF; CDR3nt: TGTGCCAGCAGCCTTTCTCCTTCGGGATCCTACGAGCAGTACTTC
v_gene: TRBV20-1; j_gene: TRBJ1-1; d_gene: -; abundance: -; CDR3aa: CSARDPPRAFF; CDR3nt: TGCAGTGCTAGAGACCCCCCTCGGGCTTTCTTT
v_gene: TRBV28; j_gene: TRBJ2-1; d_gene: -; abundance: -; CDR3aa: CASSWGHNYNEQFF; CDR3nt: TGTGCCAGCAGTTGGGGTCATAACTACAATGAGCAGTTCTTC
v_gene: TRBV7-3; j_gene: TRBJ2-1; d_gene: TRBD2; abundance: -; CDR3aa: CASSLSGGAPEQFF; CDR3nt: TGTGCCAGCTCCCTTTCCGGGGGGGCCCCTGAGCAGTTCTTC
v_gene: TRBV19; j_gene: TRBJ2-7; d_gene: -; abundance: few; CDR3aa: CASSIKGGYEQYF; CDR3nt: TGTGCCAGTAGTATCAAGGGGGGCTACGAGCAGTACTTC
v_gene: TRBV2; j_gene: TRBJ1-4; d_gene: -; abundance: -; CDR3aa: CASTLRGNDEKLFF; CDR3nt: TGTGCCAGCACCTTGCGGGGGAATGATGAAAAACTGTTTTTT
v_gene: TRBV20-1; j_gene: TRBJ2-1; d_gene: -; abundance: -; CDR3aa: CSARATGGQFF; CDR3nt: TGCAGTGCTAGAGCGACTGGCGGGCAGTTCTTC
v_gene: TRBV5-1; j_gene: TRBJ2-1; d_gene: TRBD1; abundance: -; CDR3aa: CASSQGQESNEQFF; CDR3nt: TGCGCCAGCAGCCAGGGACAGGAATCCAATGAGCAGTTCTTC
v_gene: TRBV4-1; j_gene: TRBJ1-5; d_gene: TRBD1; abundance: -; CDR3aa: CASSQETGRYSNQPQHF; CDR3nt: TGCGCCAGCAGCCAAGAGACAGGGAGATATAGCAATCAGCCCCAGCATTTT
v_gene: TRBV29-1; j_gene: TRBJ2-1; d_gene: -; abundance: once; CDR3aa: CSVPNSYNEQFF; CDR3nt: TGCAGCGTGCCGAACTCCTACAATGAGCAGTTCTTC
v_gene: TRBV4-3; j_gene: TRBJ1-3; d_gene: -; abundance: -; CDR3aa: CASSPDSSISGNTIYF; CDR3nt: TGCGCCAGCAGCCCGGACAGTTCGATCTCTGGAAACACCATATATTTT
v_gene: TRBV5-1; j_gene: TRBJ2-7; d_gene: -; abundance: few; CDR3aa: CASSSYTYEQYF; CDR3nt: TGCGCCAGCAGCTCGTATACCTACGAGCAGTACTTC
v_gene: TRBV28; j_gene: TRBJ1-2; d_gene: -; abundance: few; CDR3aa: CATRPSAGGYTF; CDR3nt: TGTGCCACCCGACCCAGCGCTGGGGGCTACACCTTC
v_gene: TRBV11-2; j_gene: TRBJ2-7; d_gene: TRBD2; abundance: -; CDR3aa: CASSSFPGGPYEQYF; CDR3nt: TGTGCCAGCAGCTCCTTTCCGGGAGGTCCCTACGAGCAGTACTTC
v_gene: TRBV5-6; j_gene: TRBJ1-1; d_gene: -; abundance: once; CDR3aa: CASSAGVTEAFF; CDR3nt: TGTGCCAGCAGCGCCGGGGTGACTGAAGCTTTCTTT
v_gene: TRBV2; j_gene: TRBJ2-5; d_gene: TRBD1; abundance: -; CDR3aa: CASSENPTGVETQYF; CDR3nt: TGTGCCAGCAGTGAAAATCCGACAGGGGTAGAGACCCAGTACTTC
v_gene: TRBV19; j_gene: TRBJ1-1; d_gene: TRBD1; abundance: -; CDR3aa: CASSIYQGDTEAFF; CDR3nt: TGTGCCAGTAGTATTTACCAGGGGGACACTGAAGCTTTCTTT
v_gene: TRBV2; j_gene: TRBJ1-2; d_gene: TRBD1; abundance: -; CDR3aa: CASNEGQGDYGYTF; CDR3nt: TGTGCCAGCAATGAAGGACAGGGTGACTATGGCTACACCTTC
v_gene: TRBV6-1; j_gene: TRBJ1-1; d_gene: -; abundance: -; CDR3aa: CASSDAWLRRGGTEAFF; CDR3nt: TGTGCCAGCAGTGATGCGTGGTTGAGACGAGGAGGCACTGAAGCTTTCTTT
v_gene: TRBV6-1; j_gene: TRBJ2-1; d_gene: -; abundance: -; CDR3aa: CASTTSGYNEQFF; CDR3nt: TGTGCCAGCACTACCTCGGGATACAATGAGCAGTTCTTC
v_gene: TRBV11-2; j_gene: TRBJ1-5; d_gene: -; abundance: -; CDR3aa: CASSGQQQEPQHF; CDR3nt: TGTGCCAGCAGCGGACAGCAGCAGGAGCCCCAGCATTTT
v_gene: TRBV18; j_gene: TRBJ2-7; d_gene: -; abundance: -; CDR3aa: CASSPQEGSYEQYF; CDR3nt: TGTGCCAGCTCACCACAGGAGGGATCCTACGAGCAGTACTTC
v_gene: TRBV7-9; j_gene: TRBJ1-4; d_gene: -; abundance: once; CDR3aa: CASSLDRISEKLFF; CDR3nt: TGTGCCAGCAGCCTAGACAGGATCAGTGAAAAACTGTTTTTT
v_gene: TRBV10-3; j_gene: TRBJ1-2; d_gene: -; abundance: -; CDR3aa: CAISFAVGYGYTF; CDR3nt: TGTGCCATCAGTTTTGCCGTGGGGTATGGCTACACCTTC
v_gene: TRBV4-2; j_gene: TRBJ1-4; d_gene: -; abundance: -; CDR3aa: CASSQETWEKLFF; CDR3nt: TGTGCCAGCAGCCAAGAAACATGGGAAAAACTGTTTTTT
v_gene: TRBV7-2; j_gene: TRBJ1-2; d_gene: -; abundance: -; CDR3aa: CASTTTPNYGYTF; CDR3nt: TGTGCCAGCACCACCACGCCAAACTATGGCTACACCTTC
v_gene: TRBV7-9; j_gene: TRBJ2-7; d_gene: -; abundance: once; CDR3aa: CASSPPPRDWAYEQYF; CDR3nt: TGTGCCAGCAGCCCTCCCCCCCGGGACTGGGCCTACGAGCAGTACTTC
v_gene: TRBV10-3; j_gene: TRBJ1-2; d_gene: -; abundance: few; CDR3aa: CAISDRGGYTF; CDR3nt: TGTGCCATCAGTGATCGGGGGGGCTACACCTTC